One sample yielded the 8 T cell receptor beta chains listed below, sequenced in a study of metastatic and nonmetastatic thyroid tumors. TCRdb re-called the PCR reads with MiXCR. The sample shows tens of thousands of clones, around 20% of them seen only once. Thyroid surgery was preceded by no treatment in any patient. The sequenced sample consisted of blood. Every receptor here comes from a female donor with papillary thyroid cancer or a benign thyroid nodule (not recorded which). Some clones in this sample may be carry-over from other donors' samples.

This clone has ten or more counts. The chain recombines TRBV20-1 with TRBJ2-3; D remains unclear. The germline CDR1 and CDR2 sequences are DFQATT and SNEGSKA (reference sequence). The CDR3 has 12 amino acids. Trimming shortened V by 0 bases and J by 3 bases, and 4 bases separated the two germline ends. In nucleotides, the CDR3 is TGCAGTGCTAGAGAAGCGACAGATACGCAGTATTTT. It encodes CSAREATDTQYF.

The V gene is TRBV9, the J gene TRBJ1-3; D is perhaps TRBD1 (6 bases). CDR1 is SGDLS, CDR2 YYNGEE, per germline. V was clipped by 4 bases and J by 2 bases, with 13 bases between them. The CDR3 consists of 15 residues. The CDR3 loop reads CASSPTQGTGNTIYF. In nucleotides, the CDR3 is TGTGCCAGCAGCCCGACACAGGGAACTGGAAACACCATATATTTT.

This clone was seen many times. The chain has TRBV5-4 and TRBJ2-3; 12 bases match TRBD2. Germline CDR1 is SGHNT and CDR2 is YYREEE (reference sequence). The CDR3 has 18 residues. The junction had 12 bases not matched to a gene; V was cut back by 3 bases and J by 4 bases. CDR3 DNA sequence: TGTGCCAGCAGCTACATCTCGGCTAGCGGGGGGGCAGCAGATACGCAGTATTTT. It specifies CASSYISASGGAADTQYF. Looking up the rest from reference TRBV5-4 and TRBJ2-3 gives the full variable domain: ETGVTQSPTHLIKTRGQQVTLRCSSQSGHNTVSWYQQALGQGPQFIFQYYREEENGRGNFPPRFSGLQFPNYSSELNVNALELDDSALYLCASSYISASGGAADTQYFGPGTRLTVL.

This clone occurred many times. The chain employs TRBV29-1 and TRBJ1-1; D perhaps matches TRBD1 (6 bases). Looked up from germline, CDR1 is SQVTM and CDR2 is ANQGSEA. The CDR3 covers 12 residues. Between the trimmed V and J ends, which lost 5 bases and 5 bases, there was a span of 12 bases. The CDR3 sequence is CSVIGGYTEAFF. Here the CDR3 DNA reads TGCAGCGTTATAGGGGGTTATACTGAAGCTTTCTTT.

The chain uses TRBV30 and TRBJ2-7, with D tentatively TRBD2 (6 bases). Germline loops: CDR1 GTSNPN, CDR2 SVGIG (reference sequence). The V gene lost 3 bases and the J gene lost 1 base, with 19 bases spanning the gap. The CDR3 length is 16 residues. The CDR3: CAWSRKPGLMSYEQYF. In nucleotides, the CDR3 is TGTGCCTGGAGCCGAAAACCGGGACTCATGTCCTACGAGCAGTACTTC.

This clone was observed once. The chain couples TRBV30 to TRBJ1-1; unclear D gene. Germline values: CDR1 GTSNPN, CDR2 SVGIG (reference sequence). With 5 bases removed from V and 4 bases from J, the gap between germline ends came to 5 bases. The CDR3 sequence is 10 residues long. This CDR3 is CAWWGTEAFF. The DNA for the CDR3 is TGTGCCTGGTGGGGCACTGAAGCTTTCTTT.

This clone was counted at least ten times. The CDR3 DNA reads TGTGCCAGCAGCATAACGGACAGCTCTGGAAACACCATATATTTT. Its protein is CASSITDSSGNTIYF. J is TRBJ1-3 and V is TRBV11-2; D is possibly TRBD1 (6 bases). The germline CDR1 and CDR2 sequences are SGHAT and FQNNGV. The germline V and J ends were trimmed by 5 bases and 0 bases, with 11 bases remaining between them. CDR3 size: 15 residues.

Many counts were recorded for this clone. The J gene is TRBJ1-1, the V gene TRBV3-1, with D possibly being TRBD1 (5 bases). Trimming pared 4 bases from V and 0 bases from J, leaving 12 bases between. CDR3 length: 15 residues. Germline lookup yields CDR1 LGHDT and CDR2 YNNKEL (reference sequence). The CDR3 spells CASSLFAGMNTEAFF. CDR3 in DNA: TGTGCCAGCAGCCTCTTTGCAGGGATGAACACTGAAGCTTTCTTT.